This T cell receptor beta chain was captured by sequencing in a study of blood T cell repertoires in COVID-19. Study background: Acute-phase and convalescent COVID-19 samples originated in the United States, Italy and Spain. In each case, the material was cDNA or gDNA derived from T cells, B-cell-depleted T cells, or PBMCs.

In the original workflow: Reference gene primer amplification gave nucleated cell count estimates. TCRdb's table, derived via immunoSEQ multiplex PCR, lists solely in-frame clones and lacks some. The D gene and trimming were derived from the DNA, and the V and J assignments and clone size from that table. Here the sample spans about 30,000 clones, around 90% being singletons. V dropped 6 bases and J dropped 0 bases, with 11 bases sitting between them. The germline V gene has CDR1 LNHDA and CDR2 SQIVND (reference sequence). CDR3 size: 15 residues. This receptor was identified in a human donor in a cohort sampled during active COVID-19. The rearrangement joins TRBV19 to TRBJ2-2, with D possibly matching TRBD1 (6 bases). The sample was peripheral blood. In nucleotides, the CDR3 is TGTGCCAGTAGCAACAGGGTCTCGAACACCGGGGAGCTGTTTTTT. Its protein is CASSNRVSNTGELFF.